This T cell receptor (beta chain) was found in a study of blood T cell repertoires in COVID-19. Germline V CDR1 and CDR2: SEHNR, FQNEAQ (reference sequence). Trimming took 6 bases from V and 0 from J; bases not matched to a gene: 7. The CDR3 has 16 amino acids. Participants were aged roughly 18 to 100 years from about 25 US areas. Categorization into cohorts depended on clinical history that participants reported. Per the study methods: Amplifying reference gene primers gave estimates of nucleated cell counts. Profiled with immunoSEQ multiplex PCR; TCRdb holds only in-frame clones, not every one. V and J calls and clone size come straight from that table; D and trimming were deduced from the DNA. The table has hundreds of thousands of clones, around 88% seen once.

The chain joins TRBV7-9 to TRBJ2-4; 8 positions match TRBD2. Sequencing was done on a sample of PBMCs or T cells enriched from blood (not recorded which). The receptor was derived from a woman between 40 and 50 years old with acute COVID-19. CDR3 loop: CASSLTSVLAKNIQYF. CDR3 sequence (DNA): TGTGCCAGCAGTTTGACTAGCGTCCTAGCCAAAAACATTCAGTACTTC.